This T cell receptor beta chain was sequenced during a study of blood T cell repertoires in COVID-19. Study information: COVID-19 samples from acute and convalescent phases originated in the United States, Italy and Spain. T cells, B-cell-depleted T cells, or PBMCs supplied cDNA or gDNA.

In the original analysis: For nucleated cells, counts were estimated from reference gene primer amplification. The repertoire was sequenced with immunoSEQ multiplex PCR; TCRdb's copy has only in-frame clones and lacks some. For V, J and clone size, that table is used; D and trimming come from the DNA. The table records more than 25,000 clones, roughly 90% of them present only once. The CDR3 length is 15 residues. CDR1 is MNHEY and CDR2 is SMNVEV in the germline V gene (reference sequence). Trimming removed 2 bases from V and 9 bases from J; junction bases left unmatched: 6. The sequenced sample consisted of peripheral blood. V usage is TRBV27 and J usage is TRBJ2-1; 11 positions match TRBD2. The source of this sequence is a woman in her thirties or forties with active or convalescent COVID-19. CDR3 in DNA: TGTGCCAGCAGTTTAAGCACTAGCGGGAGCAGTGAGCAGTTCTTC. Its translation: CASSLSTSGSSEQFF.